This TCR beta chain was obtained from a study of T cells after yellow fever vaccination. This clonotype was recorded at least ten times. The antigen is undetermined. The junction and the germline gene differ at one end; a read error may be behind it. A universal primer site and UMIs were added as TCR cDNA was made by 5'RACE template switching. TCRdb analysed the 5' RACE reads with MiXCR anew, one entry per CDR3 protein. Found here are hundreds of thousands of distinct CDR3 sequences, approximately 12% of them singletons; the top ten hold 2.5% to 4%. Study-wide points: A weaker secondary response peaked on day 5, the primary on day 15. Just a small share of clonotypes turned up in the CD4 compartment as well as the CD8 compartment.

Germline V CDR1 and CDR2: SNHLY, FYNNEI. The CDR3 runs to 12 residues. The specimen comprised CD4+ T cells sorted from PBMCs, sampled 15 days after the yellow fever booster vaccination. The rearrangement uses TRBV2 and TRBJ1-2; 7 bases fit TRBD1. The TCR was taken from a man aged 18-30 years who received the YFV17D yellow fever vaccine. The CDR3 DNA follows: TGTGCCAGCAGGCTCCCGGGACAGCTACTATCCTTC. This gives the protein CASRLPGQLLSF.